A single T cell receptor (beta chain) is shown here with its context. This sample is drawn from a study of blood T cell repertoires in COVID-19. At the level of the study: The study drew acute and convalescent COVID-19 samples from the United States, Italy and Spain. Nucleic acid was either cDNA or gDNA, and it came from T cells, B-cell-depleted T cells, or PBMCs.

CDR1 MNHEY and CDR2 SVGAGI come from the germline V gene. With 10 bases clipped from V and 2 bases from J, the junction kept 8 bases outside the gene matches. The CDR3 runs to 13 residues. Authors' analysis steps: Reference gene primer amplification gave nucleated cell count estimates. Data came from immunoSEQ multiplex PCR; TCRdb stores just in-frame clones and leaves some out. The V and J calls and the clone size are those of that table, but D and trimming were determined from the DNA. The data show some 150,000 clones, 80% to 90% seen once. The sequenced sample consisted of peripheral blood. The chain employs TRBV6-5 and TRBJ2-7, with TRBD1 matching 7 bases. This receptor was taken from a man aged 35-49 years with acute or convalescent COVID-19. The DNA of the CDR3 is TGTGCCACCAACCGGGACAGAACCTACGAGCAGTACTTC. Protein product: CATNRDRTYEQYF.